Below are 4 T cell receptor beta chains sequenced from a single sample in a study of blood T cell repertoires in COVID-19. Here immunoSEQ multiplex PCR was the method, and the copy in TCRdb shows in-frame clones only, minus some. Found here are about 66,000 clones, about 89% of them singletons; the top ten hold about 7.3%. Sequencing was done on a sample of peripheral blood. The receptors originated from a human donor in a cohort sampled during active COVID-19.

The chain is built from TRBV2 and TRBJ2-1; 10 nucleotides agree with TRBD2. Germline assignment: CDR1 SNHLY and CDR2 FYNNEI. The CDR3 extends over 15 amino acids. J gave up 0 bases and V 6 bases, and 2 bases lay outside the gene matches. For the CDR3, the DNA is TGTGCCAGCAGACCTAGCGGGAGCTCCTACAATGAGCAGTTCTTC. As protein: CASRPSGSSYNEQFF.

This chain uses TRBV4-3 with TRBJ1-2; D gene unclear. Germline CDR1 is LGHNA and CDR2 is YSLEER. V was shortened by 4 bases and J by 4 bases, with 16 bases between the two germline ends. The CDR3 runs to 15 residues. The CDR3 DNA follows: TGCGCCAGCAGCCGAAGCTCTTACAGAAGCTATGGCTACACCTTC. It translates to CASSRSSYRSYGYTF.

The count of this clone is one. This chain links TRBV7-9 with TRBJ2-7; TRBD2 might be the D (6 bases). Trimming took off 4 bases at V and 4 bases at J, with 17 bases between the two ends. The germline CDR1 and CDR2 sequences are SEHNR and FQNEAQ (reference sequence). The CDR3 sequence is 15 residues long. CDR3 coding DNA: TGTGCCAGCAGCTACCCCCCCGGGACTGGGTACGAGCAGTACTTC. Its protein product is CASSYPPGTGYEQYF.

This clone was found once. CDR3 nucleotides: TGTGCCAGCAGCCCGCGACAGAACCTATACAATGAGCAGTTCTTC. This gives the protein CASSPRQNLYNEQFF. This sequence joins TRBV7-3 and TRBJ2-1, with D possibly TRBD1 on 5 matching bases. The V end lost 5 bases, the J end lost 4 bases, and 15 bases lay between the germline ends. CDR1 and CDR2 (germline): SGHTA, FQGTGA. The CDR3 covers 15 residues.